The sequence of this T cell receptor (beta chain) was determined in a study of cytomegalovirus exposure and HLA in healthy donors. Across the whole study: Prior work identified 95 million to 120 million unique TCR beta sequences in about 179 million T cells. Broader study findings: What a later analysis showed was that several of the most significant clusters appeared linked to common viral pathogens. In an earlier analysis, about 87% or about 30%: the productive usage of most TCR beta V segments.

On this clone itself: Its antigen is undetermined.

The CDR3 contains 14 residues. The germline V gene encodes CDR1 SGHNT and CDR2 YYREEE (reference sequence). V was cut by 4 bases and J by 7 bases, with 18 bases left in between. 60 Vbeta and 13 Jbeta primers were used in PCR. TCRdb keeps only in-frame clones here, not all; method: immunoSEQ multiplex PCR. The sample has around 130,000 clones, about 8% seen once. While unrecorded immune exposures were likely, the donors were nominally healthy when sampled. The J gene is TRBJ2-7, the V gene TRBV5-4, with D perhaps TRBD1 (5 bases). The TCR sequence derives from a woman between 40 and 55 years old in good health and CMV-seropositive. Specimen: PBMCs. Here the CDR3 DNA reads TGTGCCAGCAGCGCGGACATGGGGCAGAGGGAGCAGTACTTC. Translation gives CASSADMGQREQYF.